Described below is a single TCR beta chain sequence and its context. The protocol was immunoSEQ multiplex PCR, while the TCRdb copy is restricted to in-frame clones and leaves out a portion. The sample has over 1.4 million clones, roughly 95% seen once. The source of the sample is a study of shared clonotypes between healthy human individuals. CDR3 length equals 15 residues. V dropped 3 bases and J dropped 14; count of bases not matched to a gene: 16. Germline V gives CDR1 SEHNR, CDR2 FQNEAQ (reference sequence). Sequencing input: naive CD4+ T cells sorted from blood. As to subset: CD45RA+ positively selected. This rearrangement joins TRBV7-9 to TRBJ2-3, with 8 bases fitting TRBD1. The source of this sequence is a man aged 30 to 45 in good health. The CDR3 DNA reads TGTGCCAGCAGCTTCCCTGGACAGGGTGGCACCTTGGGGTATTTT. Translating it yields CASSFPGQGGTLGYF.